The rows below give T cell receptor beta chains drawn from one sample of a study of blood T cell repertoires in COVID-19. Assay: immunoSEQ multiplex PCR; the TCRdb copy retains only in-frame clones and omits some. This table holds about 240,000 clones, around 84% found once. Specimen: peripheral blood. Every receptor here comes from a woman aged 65 to 85 with active or convalescent COVID-19. The CDR3 runs from the conserved cysteine through the conserved F or W. The D gene is left open where the match is weak. Clone sizes are given selectively: once, few, many, or a class where the clone is expanded.

D: TRBD1; J: TRBJ1-1; V: TRBV6-5; size: NA; CDR3: CASTWGQPLGTEAFF; DNA: TGTGCCAGCACCTGGGGACAGCCCCTCGGCACTGAAGCTTTCTTT
D: NA; J: TRBJ2-3; V: TRBV12-2; size: NA; CDR3: CASRFSLGPGQVSGGASTDTQYF; DNA: TGTGCAAGTCGCTTCTCTTTAGGCCCGGGACAAGTTAGCGGGGGGGCTAGCACAGATACGCAGTATTTT
D: TRBD1; J: TRBJ1-4; V: TRBV18; size: NA; CDR3: CASSPQRTDRANEKLFF; DNA: TGTGCCAGCTCACCACAAAGAACGGACAGGGCTAATGAAAAACTGTTTTTT
D: TRBD1; J: TRBJ1-2; V: TRBV7-2; size: NA; CDR3: CASSLELYVGTAYGYTF; DNA: TGTGCCAGCAGCTTAGAACTGTACGTCGGGACAGCTTATGGCTACACCTTC
D: NA; J: TRBJ1-4; V: TRBV4-3; size: NA; CDR3: CASSQDLSGYSNEKLFF; DNA: TGCGCCAGCAGCCAAGATTTATCGGGATATAGTAATGAAAAACTGTTTTTT
D: NA; J: TRBJ2-1; V: TRBV7-2; size: NA; CDR3: CASSLHLSSYNEQFF; DNA: TGTGCCAGCAGCCTTCATCTTAGCTCCTACAATGAGCAGTTCTTC
D: NA; J: TRBJ1-4; V: TRBV2; size: few; CDR3: CASSEAPRGDEKLFF; DNA: TGTGCCAGCAGTGAAGCTCCCAGGGGCGATGAAAAACTGTTTTTT
D: NA; J: TRBJ1-4; V: TRBV6-6; size: NA; CDR3: CASSYSVGRANEKLFF; DNA: TGTGCCAGCAGTTACTCAGTGGGGAGGGCTAATGAAAAACTGTTTTTT
D: NA; J: TRBJ1-2; V: TRBV5-1; size: NA; CDR3: CASGGNNYGYTF; DNA: TGCGCCAGCGGAGGGAATAACTATGGCTACACCTTC
D: TRBD1; J: TRBJ2-1; V: TRBV24-1; size: NA; CDR3: CATSDWGTGSGNEQFF; DNA: TGTGCCACCAGTGATTGGGGGACAGGGTCGGGCAATGAGCAGTTCTTC
D: NA; J: TRBJ2-1; V: TRBV12-3/TRBV12-4; size: NA; CDR3: CASSGASVEQFF; DNA: TGTGCCAGCAGTGGGGCATCTGTTGAGCAGTTCTTC
D: NA; J: TRBJ1-1; V: TRBV6-6; size: NA; CDR3: CASSAQGMNTEAFF; DNA: TGTGCCAGCAGTGCGCAGGGGATGAACACTGAAGCTTTCTTT
D: NA; J: TRBJ1-5; V: TRBV19; size: NA; CDR3: CASSRLGQPQHF; DNA: TGTGCCAGTAGCCGCCTAGGTCAGCCCCAGCATTTT